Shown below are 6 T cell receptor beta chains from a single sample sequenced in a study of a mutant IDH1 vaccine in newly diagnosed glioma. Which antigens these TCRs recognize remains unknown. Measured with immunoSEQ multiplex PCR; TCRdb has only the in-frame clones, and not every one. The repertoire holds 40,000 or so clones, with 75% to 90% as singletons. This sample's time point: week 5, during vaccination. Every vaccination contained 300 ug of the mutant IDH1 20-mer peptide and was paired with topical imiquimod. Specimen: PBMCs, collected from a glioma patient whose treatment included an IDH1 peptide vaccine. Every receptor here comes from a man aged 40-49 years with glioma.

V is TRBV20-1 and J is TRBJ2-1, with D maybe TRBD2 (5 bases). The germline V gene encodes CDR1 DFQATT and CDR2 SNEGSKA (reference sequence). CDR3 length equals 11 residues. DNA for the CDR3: TGCAGCGGAGGAGGCTACAATGAGCAGTTCTTC. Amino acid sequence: CSGGGYNEQFF.

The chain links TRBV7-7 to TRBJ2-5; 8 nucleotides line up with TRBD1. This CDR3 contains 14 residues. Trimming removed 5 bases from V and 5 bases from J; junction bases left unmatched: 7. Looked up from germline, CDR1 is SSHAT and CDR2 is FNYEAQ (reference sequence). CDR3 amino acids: CASSPRTGLETQYF. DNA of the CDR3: TGTGCCAGCAGCCCGCGGACAGGGTTGGAGACCCAGTACTTC.

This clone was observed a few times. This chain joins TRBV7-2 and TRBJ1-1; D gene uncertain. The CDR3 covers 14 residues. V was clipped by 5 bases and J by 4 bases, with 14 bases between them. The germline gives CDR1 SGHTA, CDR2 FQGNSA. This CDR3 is CASSKRVAGTEAFF. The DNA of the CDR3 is TGTGCCAGCAGCAAGAGGGTGGCTGGCACTGAAGCTTTCTTT.

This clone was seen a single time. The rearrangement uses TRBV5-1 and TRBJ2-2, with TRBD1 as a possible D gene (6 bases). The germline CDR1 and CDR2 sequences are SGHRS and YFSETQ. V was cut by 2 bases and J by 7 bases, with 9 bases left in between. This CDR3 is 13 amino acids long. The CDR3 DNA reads TGCGCCAGCAGCTTAGGACAGTTCGGGGAGCTGTTTTTT. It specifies CASSLGQFGELFF.

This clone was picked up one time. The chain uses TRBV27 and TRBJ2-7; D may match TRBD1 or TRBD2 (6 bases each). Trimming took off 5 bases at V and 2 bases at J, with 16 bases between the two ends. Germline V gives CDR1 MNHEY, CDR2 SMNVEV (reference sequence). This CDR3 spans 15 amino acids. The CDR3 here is CASSTLGGPTYEQYF. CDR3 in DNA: TGTGCCAGCAGTACATTAGGGGGGCCAACCTACGAGCAGTACTTC.

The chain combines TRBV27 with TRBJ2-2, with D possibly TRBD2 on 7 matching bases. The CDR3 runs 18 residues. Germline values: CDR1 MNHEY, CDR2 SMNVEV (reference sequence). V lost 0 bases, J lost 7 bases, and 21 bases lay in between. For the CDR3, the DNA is TGTGCCAGCAGTTTATCTTTGGGGGCGGGAGTAAGAGGCGGGGAGCTGTTTTTT. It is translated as CASSLSLGAGVRGGELFF.